The 12 T cell receptor beta chains below come from one sample, sequenced in a study of T cell responses to AZD1222 COVID-19 vaccine. Only in-frame clones appear in the TCRdb table, and some are missing; sequencing was by immunoSEQ multiplex PCR. The sample lists 42,000 or so clones, 88% seen once, with more than 20% in the top ten. Source: peripheral blood, taken 28 days after the second dose of the MenACWY control vaccine. These TCRs come from an adult who received the MenACWY meningococcal vaccine as a control.

The J gene is TRBJ1-5, the V gene TRBV19, with no clear D. The CDR3 contains 12 residues. V was cut by 7 bases and J by 4 bases, with 8 bases left in between. Germline values: CDR1 LNHDA, CDR2 SQIVND (reference sequence). This CDR3 reads CASKYGNQPQHF. For the CDR3, the DNA is TGTGCCAGTAAGTACGGGAATCAGCCCCAGCATTTT.

The chain uses TRBV4-1 and TRBJ2-1; TRBD2 aligns across 10 bases. Germline values: CDR1 MGHRA, CDR2 YSYEKL. The CDR3 has 15 amino acids. Losses at the gene ends were 1 base for V and 9 bases for J; bases not matched to a gene: 6. The CDR3 is CASSQVAGGLSEQFF. CDR3 nucleotide sequence: TGCGCCAGCAGCCAAGTAGCGGGAGGTTTGAGTGAGCAGTTCTTC.

The DNA for the CDR3 is TGTGCCAGCAGCCTTAGACAGGGGCCGGAAGCTTTCTTT. Translation: CASSLRQGPEAFF. The chain carries TRBV3-1 (or the pseudogene TRBV3-2) and TRBJ1-1; the match to TRBD1 covers 8 bases. V was clipped by 4 bases and J by 8 bases; unmatched bases: 6. The CDR3 extends over 13 amino acids. Per the germline V gene, CDR1 is LGHDT and CDR2 is YNNKEL (reference sequence).

The V gene is TRBV29-1, the J gene TRBJ1-1; TRBD1 matches at 7 bases. The CDR3 is 13 residues long. CDR1 and CDR2 (germline): SQVTM, ANQGSEA. V was pared by 2 bases and J by 3 bases, with 3 bases of the junction left unmatched. The CDR3 loop reads CSVEQGDHTEAFF. CDR3 nucleotide sequence: TGCAGCGTTGAACAGGGGGATCACACTGAAGCTTTCTTT.

The chain carries TRBV6-5 and TRBJ1-2, with D hard to call. Trimming shortened V by 4 bases and J by 4 bases, and 10 bases separated the two germline ends. The length of the CDR3 is 13 residues. Germline V CDR1 and CDR2: MNHEY, SVGAGI. The CDR3 bases are TGTGCCAGCAGTTCTAGCGCGCCCTATGGCTACACCTTC. Protein: CASSSSAPYGYTF.

V is TRBV18 and J is TRBJ1-1; D not certain. V dropped 3 bases and J dropped 2 bases, with 19 bases sitting between them. The CDR3 spans 17 residues. Germline CDR1 reads KGHSH; CDR2 reads LQKENI. The CDR3 loop reads CASSPFTGRKGNTEAFF. CDR3 nucleotide sequence: TGTGCCAGCTCACCTTTTACGGGGAGGAAGGGTAACACTGAAGCTTTCTTT.

The gene calls are TRBV19 and TRBJ2-2; D is undetermined. Trimming took 5 bases from V and 12 from J, leaving 10 bases between them. The length of the CDR3 is 11 residues. Germline assignment: CDR1 LNHDA and CDR2 SQIVND (reference sequence). The CDR3 DNA reads as TGTGCCAGTAGTCCGGGTCTGAAGCTGTTTTTT. This encodes CASSPGLKLFF.

The chain employs TRBV6-4 and TRBJ2-2; 11 bases match TRBD2. This CDR3 has 16 residues. Germline V gives CDR1 MRHNA, CDR2 SNTAGT. V shed 5 bases, J shed 6 bases, and the junction held 8 bases outside the gene matches. This CDR3 reads CASSLVAGGSSGELFF. The CDR3 nucleotides are TGTGCCAGCAGTCTGGTAGCGGGAGGGTCATCCGGGGAGCTGTTTTTT.

CDR3 amino acids: CASSKFGTQETQYF. Here the CDR3 DNA reads TGTGCCAGCAGTAAGTTCGGGACCCAAGAGACCCAGTACTTC. The V call is TRBV28, the J call TRBJ2-5; D is perhaps TRBD1 or TRBD2 (5 bases each). Trimming shortened V by 5 bases and J by 1 base, and 11 bases separated the two germline ends. The CDR3 is made up of 14 amino acids. The V gene's germline CDR1 is MDHEN and CDR2 SYDVKM.

V gene TRBV30 combines with J gene TRBJ2-7; possibly TRBD1 for D (6 bases). Germline CDR1 reads GTSNPN; CDR2 reads SVGIG (reference sequence). There are 12 residues in the CDR3. V was clipped by 2 bases and J by 3 bases, with 8 bases between them. CDR3 sequence (DNA): TGTGCCTGGAGTAGGGACATCTACGAGCAGTACTTC. This translates into CAWSRDIYEQYF.

J is TRBJ1-1 and V is TRBV30, with D unclear. Germline V gene data show CDR1 as GTSNPN and CDR2 as SVGIG (reference sequence). This CDR3 comprises 16 residues. V lost 2 bases, J lost 0 bases, and 16 bases lay in between. CDR3 DNA sequence: TGTGCCTGGAGTCGAGATCCTAAGACCATGAACACTGAAGCTTTCTTT. Translated, it gives CAWSRDPKTMNTEAFF. The full variable domain, rest sourced from reference TRBV30 and TRBJ1-1, is SQTIHQWPATLVQPVGSPLSLECTVEGTSNPNLYWYRQAAGRGLQLLFYSVGIGQISSEVPQNLSASRPQDRQFILSSKKLLLSDSGFYLCAWSRDPKTMNTEAFFGQGTRLTVV.

The V gene is TRBV7-2, the J gene TRBJ2-1; D gene unclear. The V gene lost 5 bases and the J gene lost 10 bases, with 9 bases spanning the gap. The CDR3 runs to 11 residues. Germline values: CDR1 SGHTA, CDR2 FQGNSA. The CDR3 coding sequence is TGTGCCAGCAGCCCTCTTAAGGAGCAGTTCTTC. Translating it yields CASSPLKEQFF.